The clone carrying this T cell receptor beta chain occurred many times. Its antigen is not identified. The sample belongs to a study of T-cell reconstitution after alpha-beta-depleted transplantation in children. Findings of the study overall: In patients about two months after transplant, alpha-beta T cells reportedly arose from several hundred expanded graft clones.

Unique molecular identifiers were used to barcode this TCRbeta library. TCRdb independently ran MiXCR on the PCR reads; one entry per CDR3 protein. Among approximately 300,000 distinct CDR3 sequences, approximately 10% were seen once, and the ten largest hold 20% to 25%. This clonotype was sampled from a male patient aged 2-15 years who had a stem cell transplant for chronic granulomatous disease, so the T cells may come from the graft donor. The sample consisted of peripheral blood, taken 180 days after TCRalphabeta/CD19-depleted stem cell transplant.

The CDR3 loop reads CASSLEGNTIYF. The CDR3, as DNA: TGCGCCAGCAGCTTGGAAGGAAACACCATATATTTT. V usage is TRBV5-1 and J usage is TRBJ1-3; D is unclear. Looked up from germline, CDR1 is SGHRS and CDR2 is YFSETQ. The length of the CDR3 is 12 residues. Trimming removed 0 bases from V and 4 bases from J, with 2 bases in between.